A single sample is the source of the 14 T cell receptor beta chains below, sequenced in a study of blood T cell repertoires in COVID-19. Repertoires were generated with immunoSEQ multiplex PCR, while TCRdb's copy carries only in-frame clones and drops some. The repertoire holds some 160,000 clones, with roughly 80% as singletons. The sequencing sample was made of PBMCs or T cells enriched from blood (not recorded which). These receptors were taken from an older woman who had recovered from COVID-19.

V and J are TRBV2 and TRBJ1-4; no clear D gene. Trimming removed 1 base from V and 4 bases from J, with 10 bases in between. The CDR3 consists of 15 residues. The germline V gene encodes CDR1 SNHLY and CDR2 FYNNEI. In DNA, the CDR3 is TGTGCCAGCAGTGAAGTAGGAGGAGATAATGAAAAACTGTTTTTT. Translating gives CASSEVGGDNEKLFF.

The rearrangement joins TRBV30 to TRBJ1-1; D is possibly TRBD1 (5 bases). CDR3 size: 13 residues. V lost 2 bases to trimming and J lost 10 bases, with 17 bases between them. The germline V gene encodes CDR1 GTSNPN and CDR2 SVGIG (reference sequence). The CDR3 loop is CAWSRGYEGGAFF. The CDR3 DNA sequence: TGTGCCTGGAGTAGGGGATATGAGGGAGGAGCTTTCTTT.

A few counts support this clone. V and J are TRBV7-2 and TRBJ1-2; a possible D gene is TRBD1 (6 bases). The V and J ends lost 6 bases and 2 bases respectively, with 16 bases between them. CDR1 and CDR2 (germline): SGHTA, FQGNSA. The CDR3 consists of 15 residues. The CDR3 bases are TGTGCCAGCAGTACACCACGGGACAAAAACTATGGCTACACCTTC. As protein: CASSTPRDKNYGYTF.

The chain joins TRBV4-1 to TRBJ2-7; 8 bases are shared with TRBD1. Looked up from germline, CDR1 is MGHRA and CDR2 is YSYEKL. There are 18 residues in the CDR3. V shed 1 base, J shed 3 bases, and the junction held 14 bases outside the gene matches. The CDR3 reads CASSQGEVPDRVYYEQYF. Written as DNA, the CDR3 is TGCGCCAGCAGCCAAGGCGAAGTCCCGGACAGGGTATACTACGAGCAGTACTTC.

The genes are TRBV7-9 and TRBJ1-2; no definite D call. V gave up 6 bases and J gave up 6 bases, with 14 bases separating them. CDR1 is SEHNR and CDR2 is FQNEAQ in the germline V gene (reference sequence). CDR3 length: 13 residues. The CDR3: CASSYLRGNGYTF. In nucleotides, the CDR3 is TGTGCCAGCAGTTATCTACGAGGCAATGGCTACACCTTC. Supplemented by reference TRBV7-9 and TRBJ1-2, the full variable domain reads DTGVSQNPRHKITKRGQNVTFRCDPISEHNRLYWYRQTLGQGPEFLTYFQNEAQLEKSRLLSDRFSAERPKGSFSTLEIQRTEQGDSAMYLCASSYLRGNGYTFGSGTRLTVV.

This clone occurred a few times. This chain connects TRBV27 to TRBJ1-1, with a tentative D call TRBD1 (5 bases). The germline gives CDR1 MNHEY, CDR2 SMNVEV (reference sequence). V shed 2 bases and J shed 6 bases, with 13 bases lying between them. There are 14 residues in the CDR3. The CDR3 spells CASSLLGADPEAFF. The DNA of the CDR3 is TGTGCCAGCAGTTTACTAGGGGCAGACCCTGAAGCTTTCTTT.

V and J are TRBV7-9 and TRBJ2-5, with D hard to call. This CDR3 has 16 residues. With 0 bases removed from V and 0 bases from J, the gap between germline ends came to 11 bases. Germline lookup yields CDR1 SEHNR and CDR2 FQNEAQ (reference sequence). The CDR3 sequence: CASSLAARSNQETQYF. The CDR3 DNA reads TGTGCCAGCAGCTTAGCCGCGCGGTCGAACCAAGAGACCCAGTACTTC. The variable domain in full, completed from reference TRBV7-9 and TRBJ2-5, reads DTGVSQNPRHKITKRGQNVTFRCDPISEHNRLYWYRQTLGQGPEFLTYFQNEAQLEKSRLLSDRFSAERPKGSFSTLEIQRTEQGDSAMYLCASSLAARSNQETQYFGPGTRLLVL.

In its sample, this clone was seen a few times. This sequence joins TRBV27 and TRBJ2-3; 7 nucleotides align to TRBD2. The germline gives CDR1 MNHEY, CDR2 SMNVEV (reference sequence). V lost 7 bases and J lost 3; bases outside the gene matches: 7. The CDR3 consists of 14 residues. The CDR3 nucleotides read TGTGCCAGCACCTGGGAGGGGCGGACAGATACGCAGTATTTT. Encoded protein: CASTWEGRTDTQYF.

The gene calls are TRBV6-5 and TRBJ2-2; tentatively, D is TRBD2 (5 bases). Between the trimmed V and J ends, which lost 5 bases and 4 bases, there was a span of 11 bases. This CDR3 spans 14 amino acids. The germline CDR1 and CDR2 sequences are MNHEY and SVGAGI. CDR3 coding DNA: TGTGCCAGCAGTAAGCGGCCAGCCACCGGGGAGCTGTTTTTT. Amino acid sequence: CASSKRPATGELFF.

The gene calls are TRBV29-1 and TRBJ1-1; D call uncertain. This CDR3 comprises 11 residues. Germline V gene lookup returns CDR1 SQVTM and CDR2 ANQGSEA. The ends were cut back, 4 bases at V and 0 bases at J, with 3 bases in the middle. CDR3 coding DNA: TGCAGCGTTGTCGTGAACACTGAAGCTTTCTTT. This sequence encodes CSVVVNTEAFF.

In this sample, this clone turned up a few times. CDR3 sequence (DNA): TGCAGCGTGGGGGACAGCCCTTACGAGCAGTACTTC. Translating it yields CSVGDSPYEQYF. The rearrangement joins TRBV29-1 to TRBJ2-7, with TRBD1 matching 7 bases. J lost 4 bases, V lost 6 bases, and 6 bases had no gene match. Germline V gene data show CDR1 as SQVTM and CDR2 as ANQGSEA. This CDR3 is built from 12 residues.

The chain combines TRBV6-1 with TRBJ2-2, with 8 bases that match TRBD1. The CDR3 sequence is 17 residues long. CDR1 and CDR2 (germline): MNHNS, SASEGT. The V and J ends lost 3 bases and 4 bases, in that order; junction bases with no gene match: 10. CDR3: CASSDRQGWGGTGELFF. CDR3 nucleotides: TGTGCCAGCAGTGACAGACAGGGGTGGGGTGGCACCGGGGAGCTGTTTTTT.

In this sample, this clone turned up once. This chain uses TRBV12-3 or TRBV12-4 with TRBJ2-1; D is unclear. Trimming removed 5 bases from V and 5 bases from J, with 10 bases in between. CDR3 length: 13 residues. This CDR3 is CASSRVRNNEQFF. CDR3 DNA: TGTGCCAGCAGTCGGGTCAGAAACAATGAGCAGTTCTTC.

The rearrangement joins TRBV3-1 (or the pseudogene TRBV3-2) to TRBJ2-1; 9 bases match TRBD2. V lost 2 bases to trimming and J lost 0 bases; unmatched junction nucleotides: 14. The CDR3 sequence is 20 residues long. Germline CDR1 LGHDT, CDR2 YNNKEL (reference sequence). The CDR3, as DNA: TGTGCCAGCAGCCAATTTCTGGTGGCTTATAGCGGGGGCTCCTACAATGAGCAGTTCTTC. Translated, it gives CASSQFLVAYSGGSYNEQFF.